The 18 T cell receptor beta chains below were found in one sample sequenced in a study of T-cell memory formation after mild COVID-19. Each CDR3 protein is one row after TCRdb ran MiXCR on the 5' RACE reads. Here the sample spans around 250,000 distinct CDR3 sequences, 15% to 20% being singletons. The sample comprised PBMCs or a T cell subset sorted from them (not recorded which). The receptors derive from a man aged 18 to 29 who had mild COVID-19 (a few samples of this study predate the infection). Cell type and time point are not known.

V and J are TRBV4-2 and TRBJ2-1; no firm D call. CDR1 is LGHNA and CDR2 is YNFKEQ in the germline V gene. Trimming removed 9 bases at V and 0 bases at J, with 12 bases between. There are 14 residues in the CDR3. CDR3 DNA: TGTGCCAGAAGCTACACCACCTCCTACAATGAGCAGTTCTTC. This sequence encodes CARSYTTSYNEQFF.

In this sample, this clonotype turned up a few times. The V call is TRBV5-1, the J call TRBJ1-1, with TRBD1 as a possible D gene (6 bases). The CDR3 contains 15 residues. Germline V lookup: CDR1 SGHRS, CDR2 YFSETQ. The V gene lost 2 bases and the J gene lost 3 bases, with 14 bases spanning the gap. The CDR3 reads CASSFRDPGDTEAFF. DNA for the CDR3: TGCGCCAGCAGCTTCCGGGACCCAGGGGACACTGAAGCTTTCTTT.

This clonotype was seen only a few times. The genes are TRBV6-2 or TRBV6-3 and TRBJ2-2; D is undetermined. Trimming stripped 2 bases from V and 0 bases from J, with 10 bases between. The CDR3 runs to 16 residues. The germline V gene has CDR1 MNHEY and CDR2 SVGEGT. The CDR3 DNA reads as TGTGCCAGCAGTTACAATGTCAGGACGAACACCGGGGAGCTGTTTTTT. Translation gives CASSYNVRTNTGELFF.

The chain carries TRBV30 and TRBJ2-7; TRBD2 is a possible D gene (5 bases). This CDR3 contains 13 residues. CDR1 and CDR2 from the germline V gene are GTSNPN and SVGIG (reference sequence). Trimming pared 3 bases from V and 3 bases from J, leaving 12 bases between. CDR3 sequence (DNA): TGTGCCTGGAGCCTAAAGGGAGTCTACGAGCAGTACTTC. Translated, it gives CAWSLKGVYEQYF.

This clonotype was found a few times. This chain connects TRBV6-5 to TRBJ2-4; D unresolved. Deletions cut 6 bases from V and 0 bases from J, with 15 bases between. This CDR3 region has 16 residues. Per germline, CDR1 MNHEY and CDR2 SVGAGI. The DNA for the CDR3 is TGTGCCAGCAGCCGGTTTTCAGCCCTAGCCAAAAACATTCAGTACTTC. It is translated as CASSRFSALAKNIQYF.

The V call is TRBV19, the J call TRBJ1-5; D perhaps matches TRBD1 (5 bases). The CDR3 contains 12 residues. Deletions cut 11 bases from V and 7 bases from J, with 15 bases between. Germline CDR1 LNHDA, CDR2 SQIVND (reference sequence). CDR3 nucleotide sequence: TGTGCCGCATCCGAATGGGGCCAGCCCCAGCATTTT. Encoded protein: CAASEWGQPQHF.

This chain links TRBV7-9 with TRBJ2-5; 10 bases are shared with TRBD2. With V trimmed by 8 bases and J by 5 bases, 8 bases remained unmatched. Germline values: CDR1 SEHNR, CDR2 FQNEAQ (reference sequence). This CDR3 is 14 amino acids long. CDR3 sequence: CASSLAGGWETQYF. CDR3 nucleotide sequence: TGTGCCAGCTCCTTAGCGGGGGGCTGGGAGACCCAGTACTTC.

This chain connects TRBV6-5 to TRBJ2-1; TRBD2 matches at 11 bases. The germline CDR1 and CDR2 sequences are MNHEY and SVGAGI. Trimming removed 0 bases from V and 8 bases from J; junction bases left unmatched: 6. CDR3 size: 16 residues. CDR3 amino acids: CASSYSGSGGAYEQFF. The CDR3 nucleotides are TGTGCCAGCAGTTACTCGGGTAGCGGGGGGGCCTATGAGCAGTTCTTC.

This clonotype was observed a handful of times. The chain recombines TRBV4-3 with TRBJ1-2; D is perhaps TRBD1 (6 bases). Trimming shortened V by 1 base and J by 2 bases, and 11 bases separated the two germline ends. Germline V gene data show CDR1 as LGHNA and CDR2 as YSLEER. The CDR3 length is 15 residues. The CDR3: CASSQVAGANYGYTF. The CDR3 region has the DNA TGCGCCAGCAGCCAAGTGGCAGGGGCCAACTATGGCTACACCTTC.

The chain employs TRBV9 and TRBJ2-2; D is undetermined. V gave up 6 bases and J gave up 3 bases, with 12 bases separating them. CDR3 length: 14 residues. Germline V lookup: CDR1 SGDLS, CDR2 YYNGEE. The CDR3 region has the DNA TGTGCCAGCAACACAGCTTCTGACACCGGGGAGCTGTTTTTT. It specifies CASNTASDTGELFF.

This clonotype came up a few times. The V and J genes are TRBV18 and TRBJ2-7; tentative D call: TRBD1 (6 bases). Per germline, CDR1 KGHSH and CDR2 LQKENI. Trimming removed 3 bases at V and 0 bases at J, with 12 bases between. The CDR3 totals 15 residues. CDR3 sequence: CASSPQGPSSYEQYV. In nucleotides, the CDR3 is TGTGCCAGCTCACCCCAGGGGCCGAGCTCCTACGAGCAGTACGTC.

The V gene is TRBV3-1, the J gene TRBJ1-2, with 12 bases identical to TRBD1. With V trimmed by 1 base and J by 8 bases, 5 bases remained unmatched. The CDR3 covers 15 residues. Germline V gene lookup returns CDR1 LGHDT and CDR2 YNNKEL (reference sequence). The CDR3 region is CASSQVGDRGHGYTF. In DNA, the CDR3 is TGTGCCAGCAGCCAAGTTGGGGACAGGGGGCACGGCTACACCTTC.

The V and J genes are TRBV7-3 and TRBJ2-2, with D possibly matching TRBD1 (5 bases). Trimming stripped 7 bases from V and 0 bases from J, with 18 bases between. The CDR3 spans 17 residues. From germline, CDR1 is SGHTA and CDR2 FQGTGA. The CDR3 sequence: CASTLDVGHANTGELFF. In DNA form, the CDR3 reads TGTGCCAGCACCTTGGATGTTGGACACGCGAACACCGGGGAGCTGTTTTTT.

This clonotype appeared a few times. The V gene is TRBV5-4, the J gene TRBJ1-2, with D unclear. Between the trimmed V and J ends, which lost 1 base and 14 bases, there was a span of 12 bases. Germline assignment: CDR1 SGHNT and CDR2 YYREEE (reference sequence). This CDR3 region has 11 residues. The CDR3 nucleotides read TGTGCCAGCAGCTTGACAGCCACTTGGACCTTC. This translates into CASSLTATWTF.

This chain connects TRBV28 to TRBJ2-3; D is undetermined. Germline V lookup: CDR1 MDHEN, CDR2 SYDVKM. With 2 bases removed from V and 1 base from J, the gap between germline ends came to 7 bases. This CDR3 contains 14 residues. Here the CDR3 DNA reads TGTGCCAGCAGTTTAGATCAGGGCACAGATACGCAGTATTTT. Translating gives CASSLDQGTDTQYF.

The table lists this clonotype with many counts. The CDR3 nucleotides read TGCGCCAGCAGCCAAGTGGACAACTCCTACAATGAGCAGTTCTTC. It yields the protein CASSQVDNSYNEQFF. The chain employs TRBV4-1 and TRBJ2-1, with a weak D call TRBD1 (5 bases). This CDR3 is 15 amino acids long. V was pared by 1 base and J by 0 bases, with 7 bases between. CDR1 is MGHRA, CDR2 YSYEKL, per germline.

The chain joins TRBV7-9 to TRBJ1-2, with unresolved D. The CDR3 extends over 15 amino acids. The germline V and J ends were trimmed by 1 base and 2 bases, with 11 bases remaining between them. Per germline, CDR1 SEHNR and CDR2 FQNEAQ (reference sequence). The CDR3 region has the DNA TGTGCCAGCAGCTTAGTTGCGGGAGCCAACTATGGCTACACCTTC. Its translation is CASSLVAGANYGYTF.

This chain uses TRBV5-4 with TRBJ2-1, with D tentatively TRBD1 (6 bases). Germline CDR1 and CDR2: SGHNT and YYREEE (reference sequence). V lost 4 bases and J 3 bases, leaving 17 bases between the germline ends. The CDR3 is 16 residues long. The CDR3 coding sequence is TGTGCCAGCAGCCGGGGACAACAAAGGGGCTACAATGAGCAGTTCTTC. It specifies CASSRGQQRGYNEQFF.